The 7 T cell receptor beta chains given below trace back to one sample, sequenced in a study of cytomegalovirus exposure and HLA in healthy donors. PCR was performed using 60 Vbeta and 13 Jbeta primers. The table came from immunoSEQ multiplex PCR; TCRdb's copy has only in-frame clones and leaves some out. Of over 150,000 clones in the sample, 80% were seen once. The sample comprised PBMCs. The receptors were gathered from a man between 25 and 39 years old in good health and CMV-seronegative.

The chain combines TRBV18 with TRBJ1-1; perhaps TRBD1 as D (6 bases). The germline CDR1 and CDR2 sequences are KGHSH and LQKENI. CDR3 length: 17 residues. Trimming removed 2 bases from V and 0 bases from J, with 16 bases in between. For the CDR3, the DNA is TGTGCCAGCTCACCAGTTCGGGGGGCAGGCATGAACACTGAAGCTTTCTTT. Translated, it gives CASSPVRGAGMNTEAFF.

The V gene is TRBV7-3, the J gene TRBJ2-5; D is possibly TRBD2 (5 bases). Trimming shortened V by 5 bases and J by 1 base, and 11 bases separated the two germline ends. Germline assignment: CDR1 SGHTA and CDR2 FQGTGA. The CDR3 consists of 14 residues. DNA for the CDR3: TGTGCCAGCAGCAGATCCGGAGGCCAAGAGACCCAGTACTTC. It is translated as CASSRSGGQETQYF.

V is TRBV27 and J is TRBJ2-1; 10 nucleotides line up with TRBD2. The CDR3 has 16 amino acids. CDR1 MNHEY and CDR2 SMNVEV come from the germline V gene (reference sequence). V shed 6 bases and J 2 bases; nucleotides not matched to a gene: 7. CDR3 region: CASSSPLAGPYNEQFF. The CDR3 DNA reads TGTGCCAGCAGCTCCCCACTAGCGGGGCCCTACAATGAGCAGTTCTTC.

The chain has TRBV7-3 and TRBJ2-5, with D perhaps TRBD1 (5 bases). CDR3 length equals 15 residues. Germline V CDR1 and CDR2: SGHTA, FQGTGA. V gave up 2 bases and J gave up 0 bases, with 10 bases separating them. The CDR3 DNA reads TGTGCCAGCAGCTTAGGGGCGGAATACCAAGAGACCCAGTACTTC. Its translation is CASSLGAEYQETQYF.

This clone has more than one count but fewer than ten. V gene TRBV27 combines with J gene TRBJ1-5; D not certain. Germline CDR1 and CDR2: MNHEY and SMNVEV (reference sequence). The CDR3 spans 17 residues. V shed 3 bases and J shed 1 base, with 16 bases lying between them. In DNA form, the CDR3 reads TGTGCCAGCAGTTTGGAGGCAACGGAGGGAAGCAATCAGCCCCAGCATTTT. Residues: CASSLEATEGSNQPQHF.

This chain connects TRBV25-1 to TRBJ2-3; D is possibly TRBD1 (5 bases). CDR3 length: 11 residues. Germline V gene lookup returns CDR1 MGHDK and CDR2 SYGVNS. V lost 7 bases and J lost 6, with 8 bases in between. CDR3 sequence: CASIAGDTQYF. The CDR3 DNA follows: TGTGCCAGCATTGCAGGGGATACGCAGTATTTT.

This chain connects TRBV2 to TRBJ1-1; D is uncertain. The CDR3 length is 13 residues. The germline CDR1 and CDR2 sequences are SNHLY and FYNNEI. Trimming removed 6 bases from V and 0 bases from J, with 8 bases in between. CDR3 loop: CASSVRMNTEAFF. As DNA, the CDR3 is TGTGCCAGCAGCGTCAGGATGAACACTGAAGCTTTCTTT.